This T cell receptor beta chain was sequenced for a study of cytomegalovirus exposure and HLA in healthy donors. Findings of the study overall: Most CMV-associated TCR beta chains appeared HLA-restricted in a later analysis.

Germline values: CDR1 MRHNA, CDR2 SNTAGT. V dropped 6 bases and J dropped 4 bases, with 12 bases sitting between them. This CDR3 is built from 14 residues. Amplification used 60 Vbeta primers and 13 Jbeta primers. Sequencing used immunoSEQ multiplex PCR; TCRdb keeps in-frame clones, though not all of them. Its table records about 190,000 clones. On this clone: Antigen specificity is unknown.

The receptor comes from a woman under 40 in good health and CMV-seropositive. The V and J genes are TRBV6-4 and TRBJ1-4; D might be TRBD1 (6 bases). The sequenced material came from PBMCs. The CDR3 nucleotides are TGTGCCAGCAGCGAAGGACAGCTTAATGAAAAACTGTTTTTT. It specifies CASSEGQLNEKLFF.